The clone carrying this T cell receptor beta chain was picked up one time. Assay: immunoSEQ multiplex PCR; the TCRdb copy retains only in-frame clones and omits some. The table shows tens of thousands of clones, with around 87% occurring only once. The entry originates in a study of OX40 agonist ivuxolimab in advanced cancers. This specimen consisted of CD4+ or CD8+ T cells sorted from blood, obtained in a trial of the OX40 agonist ivuxolimab. This sequence originates from an adult with an advanced solid tumor such as melanoma, head and neck, liver or kidney cancer.

The CDR3 DNA is TGTGCCAGCAGAACCAACTCCTATAATTCACCCCTCCACTTT. The encoded protein is CASRTNSYNSPLHF. This sequence joins TRBV7-2 and TRBJ1-6; D gene uncertain. CDR1 is SGHTA, CDR2 FQGNSA, per germline. Between the trimmed V and J ends, which lost 6 bases and 0 bases, there was a span of 6 bases. The CDR3 is made up of 14 amino acids.